The T cell receptor beta chain under discussion was sequenced for a study of blood T cell repertoires in COVID-19. Turning to the study itself: Samples representing acute and convalescent COVID-19 were sourced from the United States, Italy and Spain. The analysed material was cDNA or gDNA that came from T cells, B-cell-depleted T cells, or PBMCs.

Enrollees, about 18 to 90 years old, lived in 24 US areas. Per the original methods: Amplification from reference gene primers served as the basis for estimated nucleated cell counts. Some clones are missing from TCRdb's copy, which holds only in-frame ones; the method was immunoSEQ multiplex PCR. Clone size and the V and J calls come from that table; the DNA yielded D and trimming. The table lists roughly 300,000 clones, about 85% of them singletons. The specimen sequenced was PBMCs or T cells enriched from blood (not recorded which). This clonotype was obtained from a woman aged 50 to 60 who had recovered from COVID-19.

The CDR3 DNA follows: TGTGCCACCAGTAAAGAGAGGACAGGGGGAGTAGGACAAGAGACCCAGTACTTC. Its translation: CATSKERTGGVGQETQYF. The genes are TRBV15 and TRBJ2-5, with TRBD1 matching 10 bases. V lost 6 bases and J lost 2; bases outside the gene matches: 15. This CDR3 is built from 18 residues. Germline V gene data show CDR1 as LNHNV and CDR2 as YYDKDF (reference sequence).